A selection of T cell receptor beta chains follows, all from one sample in a study of blood T cells in healthy people across ages. TCRdb re-called the 5' RACE reads through MiXCR, storing one row per CDR3 protein. In the table there are approximately 1.5 million distinct CDR3 sequences, approximately 43% of which are singletons. Material for sequencing was blood. The source is a young woman in good health. CDR3s include the opening cysteine and the closing phenylalanine or tryptophan. Fields, in order: V gene, J gene, CDR3 protein.

TRBV4-2	TRBJ1-2	CASSHPSYGYTF
TRBV18	TRBJ1-5	CASSPYSDRGTGYQPQHF
TRBV5-1	TRBJ1-2	CASSLGQELYDYTF
TRBV7-2	TRBJ2-5	CASSSPTSGFRRGETQYF
TRBV6-5	TRBJ2-1	CASSAGSSYNEQFF
TRBV7-9	TRBJ2-1	CASSSWGMSSYNEQSF
TRBV20-1	TRBJ2-3	CSAFTENTDTRYF
TRBV7-3	TRBJ2-3	CASSQISESTQYF
TRBV20-1	TRBJ2-3	CSANAGGPTDTQYF
TRBV29-1	TRBJ2-7	CSVGMMGTRAYEQYF
TRBV5-6	NA	CASSWENDGSSYNEQYF
TRBV7-7	TRBJ1-6	CASSSLGTGKNPRDSPLHF
TRBV11-2	TRBJ2-1	CASSFGDYNEQFF
TRBV6-6	TRBJ1-1	CASSYSAWAAEAFF
TRBV4-1	TRBJ2-1	CASSLRQGGYNEQFF
TRBV7-2	TRBJ2-2	CASKKGNVATGELFF
TRBV29-1	TRBJ1-1	CSVVWTEAFF
TRBV21-1	TRBJ2-3	CASIPGRRGTDTQYF
TRBV20-1	TRBJ1-5	CSAKGGNNQPQHF
TRBV20-1	TRBJ1-1	CSAPGGQGRRNTEAFF
TRBV20-1	TRBJ2-5	CSAGPAGETQYF
TRBV7-2	TRBJ2-7	CASSLESASGREQYF
TRBV4-3	TRBJ1-6	CASSQALILGSPLHF
TRBV6-2/TRBV6-3	TRBJ2-3	CASRQDPPSHTQYF
TRBV10-3	TRBJ2-7	CAISATSGLSYEQYF
TRBV20-1	TRBJ2-7	CGARGLAASYEQYF
TRBV13	TRBJ2-5	CASSLVQGGSETQYF
TRBV5-1	TRBJ2-5	CASSFGPRQETQYF
TRBV12-3/TRBV12-4	TRBJ2-7	CASSAQGFDEQYF
TRBV28	TRBJ1-1	CASDNPQQGTTEAFF
TRBV4-1	TRBJ1-5	CASSQVREFTQPQHF
TRBV28	TRBJ2-7	CASRRRPYEQYF
TRBV2	TRBJ1-4	CASSEKIAGLFF
TRBV4-2	TRBJ2-7	CASSHETSGNIYEQYF
TRBV20-1	TRBJ2-1	CSADPGGRTYEQFF
TRBV7-6	TRBJ2-7	CASSLARRNEQYF
TRBV4-3	TRBJ2-1	CASSQETAIRTSGDEQFF
TRBV12-5	TRBJ2-1	CASGDALDNEQFF
TRBV12-3/TRBV12-4	TRBJ2-7	CASSLSPGREQYF
TRBV4-3	TRBJ2-1	CASSQDRAGSRYNEQFF
TRBV28	TRBJ2-1	CASSGRTVSAEQFF
TRBV5-1	TRBJ2-1	CASSLGPEVGENEQFF
TRBV7-9	TRBJ2-5	CASSLDRKRFQETQYF
TRBV9	TRBJ2-3	CASSAGLLHSTDTQYF
TRBV30	TRBJ2-1	CAWGQYNEQFF
TRBV10-3	TRBJ1-3	CAISTKTSSVGNTIYF
TRBV20-1	TRBJ2-4	CSARDRGLRQYF
TRBV20-1	TRBJ2-7	CSARADRNLNEQYF
TRBV6-1	TRBJ1-2	CASTVLGYLGGYTF
TRBV27	TRBJ2-1	CATTGTGTFAQFF
TRBV20-1	TRBJ2-7	CSARIGRVKHYEQYF
TRBV7-2	TRBJ2-1	CASRPTGNYNEQFF
TRBV9	TRBJ2-5	CASSILQGGVQETQYF
TRBV20-1	TRBJ2-5	CSASTGRYVRNEQYF
TRBV20-1	TRBJ2-1	CSAVTGLSSYNEQFF